This TCR beta chain was profiled in a study of CD8+ T cells in alopecia areata. Study details: The drug, oral tofacitinib, was given to treated patients at 5 to 10 mg twice daily.

Findings and limits, study-wide: Tofacitinib did not eliminate many expanded lesional clones from scalp or blood. Higher clonality was seen in lesional scalp than in normal scalp, especially in alopecia totalis/universalis.

RNA extraction and reverse transcription yielded cDNA as sequencing template. Measured with immunoSEQ multiplex PCR; TCRdb has only the in-frame clones, and not every one. Of 150,000 to 200,000 clones listed, roughly 65% are singletons. The treatment is: oral pan-JAK inhibitor, 5-10 mg twice daily. Sampling of alopecia areata patients yielded lesional scalp punch biopsies as well as peripheral blood. The CDR3 is 13 residues long. V was shortened by 5 bases and J by 8 bases, with 15 bases between the two germline ends. Germline-derived CDR1 and CDR2 are PRHDT and FYEKMQ (reference sequence). As to this clone: The antigen is undetermined.

This receptor was taken from a human donor with alopecia areata. Sequences were derived from CD4+ T cells sorted from blood, sampled at week 4, from a patient treated with tofacitinib. The chain recombines TRBV13 with TRBJ1-2; D may be TRBD1 (6 bases). The CDR3 protein is CASSPGASGGYTF. The CDR3 DNA follows: TGTGCCAGCAGCCCAGGGGCCTCCGGAGGCTACACCTTC.